This paragraph covers one T cell receptor (beta chain) sequence. The target antigen is unknown. The sample originates from a study of shared clonotypes between healthy human individuals. Study-level information: CD4 naive cells filled three plates per donor, CD4 memory three, CD8 naive two and CD8 memory one. The study's findings and limits: The study found approximately 5% of naive CD4 clonotypes shared across several donors. Rarefaction revealed incomplete sorted-subset sequencing despite large depth.

V lost 4 bases and J lost 3; bases outside the gene matches: 3. The CDR3 runs to 13 residues. Germline lookup yields CDR1 SGHNT and CDR2 YENEEA. Per the original data handling: ImmunoSEQ supplied junction-only sequences lacking quality scores, so filtering was different. TCRdb keeps only in-frame clones here, not all; method: immunoSEQ multiplex PCR. V and J calls and clone size are as listed in that table; D and trimming were resolved from the DNA. The table has 650,000 to 800,000 clones, 55% to 80% seen once. The material sequenced was memory CD4+ T cells sorted from blood. The subset is: CD45RA-negative fraction. V and J are TRBV11-3 and TRBJ2-7; TRBD1 aligns across 7 bases. The TCR originated in a woman aged 30 to 39 in good health. CDR3 in DNA: TGTGCCAGCAGCTACGGACAGGACTACGAGCAGTACTTC. Its translation: CASSYGQDYEQYF.